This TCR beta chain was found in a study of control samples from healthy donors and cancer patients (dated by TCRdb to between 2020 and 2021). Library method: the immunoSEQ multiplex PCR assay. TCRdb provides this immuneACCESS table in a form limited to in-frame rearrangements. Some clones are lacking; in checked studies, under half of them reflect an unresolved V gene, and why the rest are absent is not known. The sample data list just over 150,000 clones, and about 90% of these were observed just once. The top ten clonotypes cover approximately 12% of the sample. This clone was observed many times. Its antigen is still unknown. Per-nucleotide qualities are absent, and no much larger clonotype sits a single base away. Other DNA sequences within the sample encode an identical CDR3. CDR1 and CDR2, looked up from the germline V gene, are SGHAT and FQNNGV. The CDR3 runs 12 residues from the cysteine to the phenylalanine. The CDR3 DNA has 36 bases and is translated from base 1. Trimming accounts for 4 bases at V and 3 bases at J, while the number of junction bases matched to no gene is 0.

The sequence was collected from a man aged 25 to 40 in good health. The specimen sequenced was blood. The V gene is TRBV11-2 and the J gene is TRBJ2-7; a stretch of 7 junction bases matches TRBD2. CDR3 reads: CASSSSGYEQYF. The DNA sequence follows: TGTGCCAGCAGCTCTAGCGGCTACGAGCAGTACTTC.